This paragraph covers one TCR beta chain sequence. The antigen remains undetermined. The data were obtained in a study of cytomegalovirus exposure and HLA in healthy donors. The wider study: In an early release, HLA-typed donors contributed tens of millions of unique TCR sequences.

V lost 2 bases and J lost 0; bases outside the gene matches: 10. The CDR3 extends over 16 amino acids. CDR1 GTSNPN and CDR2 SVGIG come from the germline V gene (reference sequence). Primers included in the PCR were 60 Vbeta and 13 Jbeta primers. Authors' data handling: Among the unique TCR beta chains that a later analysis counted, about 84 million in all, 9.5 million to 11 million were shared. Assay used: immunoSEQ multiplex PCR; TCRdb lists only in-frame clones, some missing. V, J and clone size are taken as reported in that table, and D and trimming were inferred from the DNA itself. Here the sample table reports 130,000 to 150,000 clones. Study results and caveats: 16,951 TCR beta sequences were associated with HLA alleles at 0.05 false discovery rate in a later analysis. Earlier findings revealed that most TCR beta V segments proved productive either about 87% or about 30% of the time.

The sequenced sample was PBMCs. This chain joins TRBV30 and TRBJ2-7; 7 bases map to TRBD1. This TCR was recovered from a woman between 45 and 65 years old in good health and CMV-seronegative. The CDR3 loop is CAWSNTLDRYSYEQYF. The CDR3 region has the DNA TGTGCCTGGAGTAATACCTTGGACAGGTACTCCTACGAGCAGTACTTC. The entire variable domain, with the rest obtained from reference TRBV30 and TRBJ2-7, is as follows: SQTIHQWPATLVQPVGSPLSLECTVEGTSNPNLYWYRQAAGRGLQLLFYSVGIGQISSEVPQNLSASRPQDRQFILSSKKLLLSDSGFYLCAWSNTLDRYSYEQYFGPGTRLTVT.